This TCR beta chain was observed in a study of blood T cell repertoires in COVID-19. As for the study in general: T cells, B-cell-depleted T cells, or PBMCs supplied cDNA or gDNA.

Within the 2 weeks before study entry, each person in the exposed group met a COVID-19 case. In the original processing: Cell counts per sample came from amplifying reference gene primers. Profiled with immunoSEQ multiplex PCR; TCRdb holds only in-frame clones, not every one. V and J calls and clone size are given by that table; D and trimming were obtained from the DNA. The data contain about 320,000 clones, around 85% of them singletons. Germline V lookup: CDR1 SGHRS, CDR2 YFSETQ. The CDR3 is 15 residues long. Germline trimming cut 1 base from V and 1 base from J; bases unmatched to any gene: 4. The chain employs TRBV5-1 and TRBJ1-1; 7 nucleotides line up with TRBD1. Sequencing used PBMCs or T cells enriched from blood (not recorded which). The clonotype originates from a woman under 40 who had been exposed to COVID-19. CDR3 sequence: CASSLTGQQNTEAFF. The DNA for the CDR3 is TGCGCCAGCAGCTTGACGGGACAGCAGAACACTGAAGCTTTCTTT. The whole variable domain, remainder taken from reference TRBV5-1 and TRBJ1-1, is KAGVTQTPRYLIKTRGQQVTLSCSPISGHRSVSWYQQTPGQGLQFLFEYFSETQRNKGNFPGRFSGRQFSNSRSEMNVSTLELGDSALYLCASSLTGQQNTEAFFGQGTRLTVV.